This is a list of T cell receptor beta chains from one sample in a study of neurological immune-mediated disorders. In TCRdb, the 5' RACE reads were re-called with MiXCR into one record per CDR3 protein. The sample records about 55,000 distinct CDR3 sequences, less than 5% being singletons. Sequencing used PBMCs. Receptor source: a man over 45 with multiple sclerosis. Both conserved end residues are part of each CDR3. D genes are given only for firm matches. Only some rows state a clone size, as once, few, many or a class for expanded clones.

abundance	v_gene	d_gene	j_gene	CDR3nt	CDR3aa
many	TRBV12-3/TRBV12-4	TRBD1	TRBJ2-7	TGTGCCAGCAGTTTAAAGGCGTCAGGGCAGGGGGCAAGCGAGCAGTACTTC	CASSLKASGQGASEQYF
many	TRBV20-1	TRBD2	TRBJ2-7	TGCAGTGCTAGAAAAACCACTAGCGGGAGGGGCTCCTACGAGCAGTACTTC	CSARKTTSGRGSYEQYF
many	TRBV5-5	TRBD2	TRBJ2-1	TGTGCCAGCAGCTTTACTAGCGTTAGCTCCTACAATGAGCAGTTCTTC	CASSFTSVSSYNEQFF
many	TRBV12-3/TRBV12-4	TRBD1	TRBJ2-2	TGTGCCAGCAGTTTATATAGGGGGCGGTCGGGGGAGCTGTTTTTT	CASSLYRGRSGELFF
many	TRBV20-1	TRBD2	TRBJ2-1	TGCAGTGCTAACGGGGGGAGGTCCTACAATGAGCAGTTCTTC	CSANGGRSYNEQFF
-	TRBV20-1	TRBD1	TRBJ2-5	TGCAGTGCTCACCGGGACAGGGGAGAGACCCAGTACTTC	CSAHRDRGETQYF
few	TRBV15	-	TRBJ1-2	TGTGCCACCAGCAGAGATTATGGAGGGGCCGATGGCTACACCTTC	CATSRDYGGADGYTF
many	TRBV5-5	-	TRBJ2-3	TGTGCCAGCAGCTCGGGAGAGACTACAGATACGCAGTATTTT	CASSSGETTDTQYF
-	TRBV20-1	-	TRBJ2-7	TGCAGTGCTGGGGGGTTTAGGGAGCAGTACTTC	CSAGGFREQYF
many	TRBV15	-	TRBJ2-4	TGTGCCACCAGCAGAGTCCAGGGAGCCAAAAACATTCAGTACTTC	CATSRVQGAKNIQYF
many	TRBV28	-	TRBJ1-5	TGTGCCAGCAGCCCAATCCTGGACATCTATAGCAATCAGCCCCAGCATTTT	CASSPILDIYSNQPQHF
many	TRBV10-3	-	TRBJ2-1	TGTGCCATCAGAGGTAGCGAAAAGCTCTACAATGAGCAGTTCTTC	CAIRGSEKLYNEQFF
many	TRBV29-1	-	TRBJ2-6	TGCAGCGTTGAAGAAACAGGCTCTGGGGCCAACGTCCTGACTTTC	CSVEETGSGANVLTF
-	TRBV9	TRBD2	TRBJ2-1	TGTGCCAGCAGCTCCGGGACTAGCGGGTATAATGAGCAGTTCTTC	CASSSGTSGYNEQFF
-	TRBV29-1	TRBD2	TRBJ2-7	TGCAGCGTTGCCCGGACTAGCGGGAGCTACGAGCAGTACTTC	CSVARTSGSYEQYF
-	TRBV5-1	-	TRBJ1-2	TGCGCCAGCAGCGCGGGAAAGCTCTATGGCTACACCTTC	CASSAGKLYGYTF
many	TRBV5-1	TRBD2	TRBJ2-1	TGCGCCAGCAGCCTACCTAGCGGGAGTCGCGGTGAGCAGTTCTTC	CASSLPSGSRGEQFF
many	TRBV5-1	-	TRBJ2-2	TGCGCCAGCAGCTTGGTGGTCAGGGGAACCGGGGAGCTGTTTTTT	CASSLVVRGTGELFF
few	TRBV12-3/TRBV12-4	TRBD1	TRBJ2-7	TGTGCCAGCAGGGTAGGGGGCTCCGAGCAGTACTTC	CASRVGGSEQYF
many	TRBV5-1	-	TRBJ2-3	TGCGCCAGCAGCTCGGTATGGGGCGGTAGCACAGATACGCAGTATTTT	CASSSVWGGSTDTQYF
many	TRBV6-6	TRBD1	TRBJ1-2	TGTGCCAGCAGCACCGGGACAGGGATTGGCTACACCTTC	CASSTGTGIGYTF
many	TRBV27	TRBD1	TRBJ2-1	TGTGCCAGCTCCCGACAGGGCCCCTACAATGAGCAGTTCTTC	CASSRQGPYNEQFF
many	TRBV5-1	TRBD2	TRBJ2-7	TGCGCCAGCAGCCCCACTAGCGGATCCTACGAGCAGTACTTC	CASSPTSGSYEQYF
many	TRBV5-5	-	TRBJ1-5	TGTGCCAGCAGCGAGTCTCCGGGACCGAGCAATCAGCCCCAGCATTTT	CASSESPGPSNQPQHF
many	TRBV9	-	TRBJ2-1	TGTGCCAGCAGCCCCCGCCTAGCGAAGAGCTCCTACAATGAGCAGTTCTTC	CASSPRLAKSSYNEQFF
many	TRBV3-1	-	TRBJ2-3	TGTGCCAGCAGCCCGAGGGGGAAGGGTACACAGTATTTT	CASSPRGKGTQYF
few	TRBV10-3	TRBD2	TRBJ2-7	TGTGCCATCAGTGAGACTCTGGGGGGGTTCAAAGAGCAGTACTTC	CAISETLGGFKEQYF
many	TRBV14	-	TRBJ1-4	TGTGCCAGCAGGACCTGGGGGGCCCCGAATGAAAAACTGTTTTTT	CASRTWGAPNEKLFF
many	TRBV6-5	-	TRBJ2-3	TGTGCCAGCAGTTCAAGGGACACAGGCACAGATACGCAGTATTTT	CASSSRDTGTDTQYF